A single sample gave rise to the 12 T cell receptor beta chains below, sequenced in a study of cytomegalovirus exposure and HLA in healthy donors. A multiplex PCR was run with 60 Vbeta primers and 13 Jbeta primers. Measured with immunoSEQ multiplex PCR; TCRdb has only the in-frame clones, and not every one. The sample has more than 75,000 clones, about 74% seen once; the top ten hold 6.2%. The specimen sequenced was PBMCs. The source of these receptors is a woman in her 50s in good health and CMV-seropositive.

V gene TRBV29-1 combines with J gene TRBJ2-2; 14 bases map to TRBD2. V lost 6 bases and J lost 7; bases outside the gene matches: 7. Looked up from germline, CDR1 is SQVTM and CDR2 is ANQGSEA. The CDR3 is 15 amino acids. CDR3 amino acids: CSVGTSGRSGGELFF. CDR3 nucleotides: TGCAGCGTCGGGACTAGCGGGAGAAGCGGCGGGGAGCTGTTTTTT.

CDR3 nucleotide sequence: TGCGCCAGCAGCCAAGGACAGGGGTTTAGCTATGGCTACACCTTC. Translating gives CASSQGQGFSYGYTF. This chain connects TRBV4-1 to TRBJ1-2; 8 bases fit TRBD1. CDR1 and CDR2 (germline): MGHRA, YSYEKL. The CDR3 runs to 15 residues. V lost 1 base and J lost 4; bases outside the gene matches: 5.

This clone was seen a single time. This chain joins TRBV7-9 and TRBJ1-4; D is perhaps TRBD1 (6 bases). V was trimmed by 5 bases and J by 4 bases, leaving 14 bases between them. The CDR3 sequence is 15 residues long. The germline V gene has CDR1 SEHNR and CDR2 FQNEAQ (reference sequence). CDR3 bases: TGTGCCAGCAGCACTGGGGGACACCGTAATGAAAAACTGTTTTTT. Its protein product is CASSTGGHRNEKLFF.

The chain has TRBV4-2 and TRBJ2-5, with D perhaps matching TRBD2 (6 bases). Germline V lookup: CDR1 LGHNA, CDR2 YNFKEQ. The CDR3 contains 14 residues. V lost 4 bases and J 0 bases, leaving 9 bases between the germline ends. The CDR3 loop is CASSPGLNQETQYF. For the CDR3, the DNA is TGTGCCAGCAGCCCGGGACTTAACCAAGAGACCCAGTACTTC.

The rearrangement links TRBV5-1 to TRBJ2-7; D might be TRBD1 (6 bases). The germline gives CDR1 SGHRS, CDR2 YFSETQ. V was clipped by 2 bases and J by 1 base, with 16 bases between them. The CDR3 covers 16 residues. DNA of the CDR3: TGCGCCAGCAGCTTCCCCCCCGACAGGCCTTCCTACGAGCAGTACTTC. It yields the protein CASSFPPDRPSYEQYF.

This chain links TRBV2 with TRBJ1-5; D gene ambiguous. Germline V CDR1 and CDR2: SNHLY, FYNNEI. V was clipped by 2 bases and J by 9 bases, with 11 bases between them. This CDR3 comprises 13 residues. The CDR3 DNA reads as TGTGCCAGCAGTGAAATGGGCGTTAGGCCCCAGCATTTT. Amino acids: CASSEMGVRPQHF.

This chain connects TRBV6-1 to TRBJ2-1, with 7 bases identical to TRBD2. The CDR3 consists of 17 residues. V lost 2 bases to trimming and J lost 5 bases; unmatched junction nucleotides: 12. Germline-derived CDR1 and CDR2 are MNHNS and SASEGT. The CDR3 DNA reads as TGTGCCAGCAGTGAACGAGGTGCGGGACTACGAAACAATGAGCAGTTCTTC. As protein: CASSERGAGLRNNEQFF.

CDR3 coding DNA: TGTGCCAGCAGTGAATCGGAGGTGAACACTGAAGCTTTCTTT. This gives the protein CASSESEVNTEAFF. The chain uses TRBV6-4 and TRBJ1-1; the D is unclear. Trimming shortened V by 3 bases and J by 0 bases, and 8 bases separated the two germline ends. This CDR3 spans 14 amino acids. The germline V gene encodes CDR1 MRHNA and CDR2 SNTAGT.

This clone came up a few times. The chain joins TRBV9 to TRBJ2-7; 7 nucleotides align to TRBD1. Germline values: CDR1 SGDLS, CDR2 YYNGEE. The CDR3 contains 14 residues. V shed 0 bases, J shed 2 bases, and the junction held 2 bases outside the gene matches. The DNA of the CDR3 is TGTGCCAGCAGCGTAGGGGACAGCGCCTACGAGCAGTACTTC. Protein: CASSVGDSAYEQYF.

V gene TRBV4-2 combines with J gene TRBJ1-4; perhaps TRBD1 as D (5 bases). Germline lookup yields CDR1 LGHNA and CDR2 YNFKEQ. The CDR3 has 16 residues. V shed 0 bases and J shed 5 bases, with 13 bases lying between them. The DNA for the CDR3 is TGTGCCAGCAGCCAAGAGAAGGGGAGGGAGAATGAAAAACTGTTTTTT. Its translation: CASSQEKGRENEKLFF.

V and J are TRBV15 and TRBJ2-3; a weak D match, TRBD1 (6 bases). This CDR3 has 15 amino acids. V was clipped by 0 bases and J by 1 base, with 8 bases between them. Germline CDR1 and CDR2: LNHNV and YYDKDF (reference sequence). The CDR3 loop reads CATSRESGGTDTQYF. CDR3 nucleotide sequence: TGTGCCACCAGCAGAGAGTCAGGGGGCACAGATACGCAGTATTTT.

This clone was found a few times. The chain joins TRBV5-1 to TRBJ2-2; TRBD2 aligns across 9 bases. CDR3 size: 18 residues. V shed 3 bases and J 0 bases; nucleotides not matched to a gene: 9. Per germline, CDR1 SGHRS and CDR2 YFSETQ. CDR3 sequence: CASSSLAGRLTNTGELFF. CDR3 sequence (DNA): TGCGCCAGCAGCTCCCTAGCGGGAAGACTAACGAACACCGGGGAGCTGTTTTTT.